Reported below is one T cell receptor beta chain. Its specific antigen is unknown. Qualities for individual bases were not recorded, and no much larger clone is one base off. The data were taken from a study of cytomegalovirus exposure and HLA in healthy donors (dated by TCRdb to 2016 to 2017). With regard to the full study: According to a later analysis, the approximately 120 validation repertoires were produced on the same platform as the roughly 600 repertoires of the first cohort. To predict cytomegalovirus infection status, the study brought together high-throughput TCR immunosequencing, statistical association of individual TCRs with disease status, and machine learning. Along with the approximately 620-subject first cohort, a separate validation cohort of over 90 different subjects was used. The study aimed to test whether signatures of past pathogen exposure could be identified by cataloging public T cell receptors. Here is what the overall study found, with its caveats: Across donors, most TCR sequences were observed very rarely, whereas some public TCRs were present in many individuals. In both the original and validation cohorts, the classifier was reported to diagnose cytomegalovirus status with high specificity and sensitivity. The study listed 150 to 200 TCR beta chains as associated with cytomegalovirus. A few of the identified cytomegalovirus-associated TCR beta chains were confirmed in vitro to be specific for cytomegalovirus antigens. A later analysis had no HLA typing for the validation cohort, so co-occurrence there was scored across all 110 or so repertoires. Of the cluster scores, roughly 95% were above 0 in a later analysis, which found that TCRs clustered in the first cohort also tended to co-occur in the 95 to 150 validation repertoires. It was suggested by the authors that the approach could potentially be generalized to other disease states and immunological phenotypes.

The germline V gene yields SGHDT for CDR1 and YYEEEE for CDR2. The CDR3 spans 15 residues, from the cysteine through the phenylalanine. Kept here is only the CDR3 DNA, which spans 45 bases and is read in frame from base 1. V and J are trimmed by 5 bases and 4 bases, and the gene matches miss 8 bases of the junction. Donors formed part of the validation cohort, which comprised 120 subjects and was distinct from the first cohort of roughly 600 subjects. Receptors were amplified or captured by the immunoSEQ multiplex PCR assay. In the source study's methods: A statistical classification framework was built for diagnosing cytomegalovirus status from the catalog of TCR beta chain sequences. TCRdb's version of the immuneACCESS table is confined to in-frame rearrangements and falls short of the full clone set. An unresolved V gene accounts for under half of the shortfall where checked; the remainder is of unknown origin. V, J and clone size were drawn from that table, and D and trimming were deduced from the DNA. Counted in this sample were 120,000 to 150,000 clones; approximately 88% of them appeared once. 4.5% to 5.5% of the sample belongs to the ten largest clones.

The chain is made from TRBV5-6 and TRBJ1-4; 7 central bases correspond to TRBD1. The TCR originated in a man aged 18 to 29 in good health and CMV-seropositive. Sequencing was performed on PBMCs. The nucleotides are TGTGCCAGCAGTTGGAAGGGACAGCGTAATGAAAAACTGTTTTTT. This sequence encodes CASSWKGQRNEKLFF.